Detailed here is one TCR beta chain. This clonotype was seen a handful of times. It has no known antigen specificity. Per-base qualities were not stored, and no clone one base away is much larger. The data are from a study of CDR3 diversity in severe acne (dated by TCRdb to about 2019). The library was generated by PCR. The sequencer was an Illumina HiSeq 2000. TCRdb reanalyzed the raw reads on its own, using fastp at Q25 for trimming and MiXCR for clone calling, and kept in-frame beta chains. Rows are unified per CDR3 protein, each entry keeping the most common DNA and genes. Here the sample has around 100,000 distinct CDR3 sequences; roughly half occur a single time. Around 12% of the sample goes to the ten largest clones. Via the germline V gene, CDR1 is MDHEN and CDR2 SYDVKM. The CDR3 goes from the cysteine to the phenylalanine over 17 residues. The entry retains the CDR3 DNA only, 51 bases that are in frame from base 1. Unmatched junction bases come to 11, with V trimmed by 5 bases and J by 1 base.

The origin of this receptor is a male donor with acne. The rearranged segments are TRBV28 and TRBJ2-5; 9 bases in between match TRBD1. Sequenced: blood. The encoded CDR3 is CASSPSPGTGSQETQYF. The nucleotide sequence reads as follows: TGTGCCAGCAGTCCTTCCCCGGGGACAGGGAGCCAAGAGACCCAGTACTTC.